These T cell receptor beta chains were read from a single sample in a study of CD8+CD57+ T cells in acquired aplastic anemia. TCRdb itself ran the reads through MiXCR, one entry per CDR3 protein. The table shows roughly 170,000 distinct CDR3 sequences, with 55% to 70% occurring only once. The sample comprised sorted CD4+, CD8+, or CD8+CD57+ T cells (not recorded which) from PBMCs. Receptor source: a human donor in good health. Both conserved end residues are part of each CDR3.

v_call | cdr3_aa
TRBV7-9 | CASSGGPGTVSNQPQHF
TRBV28 | CASSLPGDTQYF
TRBV20-1 | CSASPSGGRDVFSYNEQFF
TRBV20-1 | CSASARTGELFF
TRBV9 | CASSASGGTDTQYF
TRBV28 | CASSFGLAGSTDTQYF
TRBV2 | CASSPLAGGPYEQYF
TRBV10-3 | CVTNRDRASSEQYF
TRBV20-1 | CSARGVSNQPQYF
TRBV25-1 | CASSGRPPEDRQNTGNTIYF